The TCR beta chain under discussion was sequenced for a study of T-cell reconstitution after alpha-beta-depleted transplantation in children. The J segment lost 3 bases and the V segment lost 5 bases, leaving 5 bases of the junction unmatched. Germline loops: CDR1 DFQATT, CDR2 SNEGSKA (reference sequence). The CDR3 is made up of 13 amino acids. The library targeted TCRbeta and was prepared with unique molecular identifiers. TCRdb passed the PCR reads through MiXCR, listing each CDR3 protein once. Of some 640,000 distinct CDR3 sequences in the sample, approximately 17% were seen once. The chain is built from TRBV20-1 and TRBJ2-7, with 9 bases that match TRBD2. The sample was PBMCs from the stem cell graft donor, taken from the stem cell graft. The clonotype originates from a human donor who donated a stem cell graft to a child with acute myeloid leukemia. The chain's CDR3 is CSARAGGLYEQYF. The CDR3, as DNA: TGCAGTGCTCGAGCGGGGGGACTCTACGAGCAGTACTTC.